Shown below are 20 T cell receptor beta chains from a single sample sequenced in a study of T-cell memory formation after mild COVID-19. TCRdb redid the calling of the 5' RACE reads with MiXCR, one entry per CDR3 protein. The sample carries 130,000 to 150,000 distinct CDR3 sequences, 6% to 7% recorded once. The sample consisted of PBMCs or a T cell subset sorted from them (not recorded which). These receptors all stem from an adult woman who had mild COVID-19 (a few samples of this study predate the infection). Cell type and time point are not known.

The chain combines TRBV15 with TRBJ1-4; D remains unclear. V was trimmed by 8 bases and J by 8 bases, leaving 15 bases between them. The CDR3 loop spans 13 amino acids. CDR1 and CDR2 (germline): LNHNV, YYDKDF (reference sequence). The CDR3 protein is CATGLLSGEKLFF. CDR3 DNA: TGTGCCACCGGGCTCCTATCTGGCGAAAAACTGTTTTTT.

This clonotype appeared many times. V and J are TRBV7-9 and TRBJ1-1; TRBD1 agrees at 8 bases. Trimming took 3 bases from V and 2 from J; bases not matched to a gene: 5. This CDR3 region has 15 residues. Germline V gives CDR1 SEHNR, CDR2 FQNEAQ (reference sequence). The CDR3 DNA is TGTGCCAGCAGCTTGCGGACAGGGACTAACACTGAAGCTTTCTTT. This codes for CASSLRTGTNTEAFF.

This clonotype was detected ten times or more. The chain couples TRBV29-1 to TRBJ2-1; TRBD1 agrees at 7 bases. The germline V gene encodes CDR1 SQVTM and CDR2 ANQGSEA. There are 15 residues in the CDR3. The junction had 8 bases not matched to a gene; V was cut back by 3 bases and J by 3 bases. The CDR3 nucleotides read TGCAGCGTTGAGCCCTACAGGGGTGACTACAATGAGCAGTTCTTC. Translated: CSVEPYRGDYNEQFF.

The rearrangement uses TRBV6-6 and TRBJ2-1; D is undetermined. Germline V gives CDR1 MNHNY, CDR2 SVGAGI (reference sequence). The V gene lost 3 bases and the J gene lost 1 base, with 1 base spanning the gap. The CDR3 runs to 12 residues. The CDR3 here is CASSYSYNEQFF. The CDR3 nucleotides read TGTGCCAGCAGTTATTCCTACAATGAGCAGTTCTTC.

This clonotype was recorded a few times. This chain joins TRBV29-1 and TRBJ1-5; possible D gene TRBD1, 5 bases. The CDR3 runs to 13 residues. The germline V gene has CDR1 SQVTM and CDR2 ANQGSEA. The CDR3 is CSRYDSVNQPQHF. CDR3 bases: TGCAGTCGATACGACAGCGTCAATCAGCCCCAGCATTTT.

Many counts were recorded for this clonotype. V and J are TRBV12-3 or TRBV12-4 and TRBJ2-7; TRBD2 matches at 13 bases. After removal of 6 bases from V and 3 bases from J, the junction contained 2 bases not matched to a gene. This CDR3 has 14 amino acids. This chain's CDR3 is CASSWTSGSYEQYF. CDR3 nucleotide sequence: TGTGCCAGCAGCTGGACTAGCGGGAGCTACGAGCAGTACTTC.

This chain connects TRBV13 to TRBJ2-1, with 12 bases aligning to TRBD2. V trimming: 5 bases; J trimming: 8 bases; junction bases outside the gene matches: 7. The CDR3 spans 15 residues. In germline, CDR1 is PRHDT, CDR2 FYEKMQ (reference sequence). CDR3 DNA sequence: TGTGCCAGCAGCCAAGGACTAGCGGGATCTTATGAGCAGTTCTTC. Its protein product is CASSQGLAGSYEQFF.

This clonotype was recorded at least ten times. The chain employs TRBV7-3 and TRBJ2-1, with D hard to call. V was pared by 2 bases and J by 4 bases, with 9 bases between. This CDR3 contains 14 residues. Per germline, CDR1 SGHTA and CDR2 FQGTGA. The CDR3 DNA is TGTGCCAGCAGCTTACTCGCCCCATACAATGAGCAGTTCTTC. Translation gives CASSLLAPYNEQFF.

This clonotype occurred a few times. The CDR3 loop is CASSGKSPGYTF. The CDR3 bases are TGTGCCAGCAGTGGGAAATCTCCCGGCTACACCTTC. The chain recombines TRBV12-3 or TRBV12-4 with TRBJ1-2; D not resolved. V was trimmed by 5 bases and J by 8 bases, leaving 12 bases between them. There are 12 residues in the CDR3.

This clonotype was picked up a small number of times. The chain joins TRBV7-9 to TRBJ2-1; D gene unclear. The CDR3 has 16 amino acids. Germline CDR1 and CDR2: SEHNR and FQNEAQ (reference sequence). Between the trimmed V and J ends, which lost 3 bases and 6 bases, there was a span of 18 bases. CDR3 in DNA: TGTGCCAGCAGCTTGGCAGCCGGGTCAACCCTCAATGAGCAGTTCTTC. Translated: CASSLAAGSTLNEQFF.

This clonotype was seen many times. The chain is built from TRBV20-1 and TRBJ2-7; 9 bases align to TRBD1. The trim removed 0 bases at V and 2 bases at J, leaving 8 bases unmatched. Germline V lookup: CDR1 DFQATT, CDR2 SNEGSKA (reference sequence). The CDR3 covers 16 residues. The DNA of the CDR3 is TGCAGTGCTAGAGAGAGGGGGACAGGGAGACCCTACGAGCAGTACTTC. This gives the protein CSARERGTGRPYEQYF.

V and J are TRBV11-2 and TRBJ2-4; 8 nucleotides match TRBD1. Germline V lookup: CDR1 SGHAT, CDR2 FQNNGV. CDR3 length: 17 residues. V dropped 4 bases and J dropped 7; count of bases not matched to a gene: 15. CDR3 loop: CASSYLLTGGGGNIQYF. The DNA for the CDR3 is TGTGCCAGCAGCTACCTCCTAACAGGGGGAGGTGGGAACATTCAGTACTTC.

The gene calls are TRBV5-1 and TRBJ1-4; 8 bases agree with TRBD1. The CDR3 is made up of 15 amino acids. CDR1 SGHRS and CDR2 YFSETQ come from the germline V gene. J lost 8 bases, V lost 4 bases, and 10 bases had no gene match. For the CDR3, the DNA is TGCGCCAGCAGCATAGCGACAGGGGTGCGGGAAAAACTGTTTTTT. Translation gives CASSIATGVREKLFF.

The chain employs TRBV12-3 or TRBV12-4 and TRBJ1-5, with 7 bases matching TRBD1. The CDR3 loop spans 16 amino acids. Trimming took 5 bases from V and 1 from J; bases not matched to a gene: 8. The CDR3 coding sequence is TGTGCCAGCAGTCTCCGGGACAGTGGAAGCAATCAGCCCCAGCATTTT. Translated, it gives CASSLRDSGSNQPQHF.

CDR3 in amino acids: CASSLRTSPDTGELFF. CDR3 DNA: TGTGCCAGCAGCTTGCGGACTAGCCCGGACACCGGGGAGCTGTTTTTT. The chain couples TRBV7-2 to TRBJ2-2; 8 bases match TRBD2. CDR3 length equals 16 residues. Trimming took 3 bases from V and 3 from J; bases not matched to a gene: 6. Germline CDR1 is SGHTA and CDR2 is FQGNSA.

This clonotype was counted many times. The chain has TRBV12-3 or TRBV12-4 and TRBJ2-1, with 8 positions matching TRBD2. V was clipped by 6 bases and J by 2 bases; unmatched bases: 6. The CDR3 spans 15 residues. The CDR3 region is CASRVSGDPYNEQFF. In DNA form, the CDR3 reads TGTGCCAGCAGGGTTAGCGGGGACCCCTACAATGAGCAGTTCTTC.

The CDR3 DNA follows: TGTGCCAGCACCCCCTGGGGAGGGGTTAATGAAAAACTGTTTTTT. Translated: CASTPWGGVNEKLFF. The chain links TRBV7-9 to TRBJ1-4, with a tentative D call TRBD1 (5 bases). From germline, CDR1 is SEHNR and CDR2 FQNEAQ (reference sequence). This CDR3 spans 15 amino acids. The ends were cut back, 7 bases at V and 4 bases at J, with 16 bases in the middle.

This clonotype has ten or more counts. This sequence joins TRBV5-6 and TRBJ1-2; 9 bases are a match to TRBD1. Unmatched junction bases numbered 10, after V lost 5 bases and J lost 8 bases. CDR1 and CDR2 (germline): SGHDT, YYEEEE. The CDR3 extends over 14 amino acids. The CDR3 region has the DNA TGTGCCAGCAGGCCCCGGGGACAGGGATACGGCTACACCTTC. Its protein is CASRPRGQGYGYTF.

This clonotype was seen repeatedly, ten times or more. The chain recombines TRBV5-1 with TRBJ2-7, with 12 nucleotides matching TRBD1. The J segment lost 9 bases and the V segment lost 4 bases, leaving 14 bases of the junction unmatched. Germline loops: CDR1 SGHRS, CDR2 YFSETQ. The CDR3 covers 16 residues. CDR3 nucleotide sequence: TGCGCCAGCAGCCCGGGGGACAGGGGGCTGGGTAATGGGCAGTACTTC. Translated, it gives CASSPGDRGLGNGQYF.

This clonotype was observed at least ten times. V and J are TRBV20-1 and TRBJ1-5; D ambiguous. This CDR3 is 15 amino acids long. The germline V gene has CDR1 DFQATT and CDR2 SNEGSKA (reference sequence). V lost 2 bases, J lost 0 bases, and 11 bases lay in between. The CDR3 nucleotides are TGCAGTGCTAGATCCGGGAGACATAGCAATCAGCCCCAGCATTTT. It yields the protein CSARSGRHSNQPQHF.